What follows are 4 T cell receptor beta chains derived from one specimen sequenced in a study of cytomegalovirus exposure and HLA in healthy donors. The study ran its PCR with 60 Vbeta and 13 Jbeta primers. Assay: immunoSEQ multiplex PCR; the TCRdb copy retains only in-frame clones and omits some. The data contain around 140,000 clones, roughly 80% of them singletons. Sequencing was done on a sample of PBMCs. The receptors come from a man aged 40-50 years in good health and CMV-seronegative.

This chain links TRBV19 with TRBJ2-2, with 10 nucleotides matching TRBD1. The CDR3 has 16 amino acids. CDR1 and CDR2 from the germline V gene are LNHDA and SQIVND (reference sequence). V was pared by 5 bases and J by 6 bases, with 9 bases of the junction left unmatched. The CDR3, as DNA: TGTGCCAGTAGTGCCCCGGGACAGGGGCTGTCCGGGGAGCTGTTTTTT. The encoded protein is CASSAPGQGLSGELFF. Combining the CDR3 with reference TRBV19 and TRBJ2-2 gives the whole variable domain DGGITQSPKYLFRKEGQNVTLSCEQNLNHDAMYWYRQDPGQGLRLIYYSQIVNDFQKGDIAEGYSVSREKKESFPLTVTSAQKNPTAFYLCASSAPGQGLSGELFFGEGSRLTVL.

This clone was seen a few times. The chain couples TRBV10-3 to TRBJ1-1; maybe TRBD1 (6 bases). Trimming shortened V by 5 bases and J by 2 bases, and 12 bases separated the two germline ends. Germline CDR1 reads ENHRY; CDR2 reads SYGVKD. The CDR3 loop spans 14 amino acids. This CDR3 reads CAISYQQGNTEAFF. In DNA form, the CDR3 reads TGTGCCATCAGTTACCAACAGGGAAACACTGAAGCTTTCTTT.

For the CDR3, the DNA is TGCGCCAGCACGAGTCGGTCTGGAAACACCATATATTTT. It translates to CASTSRSGNTIYF. V gene TRBV10-1 combines with J gene TRBJ1-3; no clear D gene. V gave up 7 bases and J gave up 1 base, with 8 bases separating them. Looked up from germline, CDR1 is WNHNN and CDR2 is SYGVQD (reference sequence). This CDR3 contains 13 residues.

In DNA, the CDR3 is TGCGCCAGCAGCCCAACCGGGACAGGGAACACTGAAGCTTTCTTT. Encoded protein: CASSPTGTGNTEAFF. The chain couples TRBV4-3 to TRBJ1-1, with 8 bases that match TRBD1. CDR3 size: 15 residues. J was trimmed by 1 base and V by 4 bases; bases with no gene match: 5. The germline gives CDR1 LGHNA, CDR2 YSLEER.